The subject of this entry is one TCR beta chain. V lost 2 bases, J lost 1 base, and 9 bases lay in between. CDR1 and CDR2 (germline): SGHRS, YFSETQ. The CDR3 has 14 amino acids. Clones were read by immunoSEQ multiplex PCR, and TCRdb kept only the in-frame ones, dropping some. Found here are about 33,000 clones, 70% to 90% of them singletons; the top ten hold roughly 5.7%. The time point: new active TB diagnosis, blood taken before or within 7 days of starting treatment. The data stem from a study of T cells in tuberculosis. Sequenced material: PBMCs, taken at tuberculosis diagnosis. This chain connects TRBV5-1 to TRBJ2-5, with a weak D call TRBD2 (7 bases). The source of this sequence is an adult with tuberculosis. The CDR3 loop is CASSLGGAQETQYF. The CDR3 DNA is TGCGCCAGCAGCTTAGGGGGGGCCCAAGAGACCCAGTACTTC.